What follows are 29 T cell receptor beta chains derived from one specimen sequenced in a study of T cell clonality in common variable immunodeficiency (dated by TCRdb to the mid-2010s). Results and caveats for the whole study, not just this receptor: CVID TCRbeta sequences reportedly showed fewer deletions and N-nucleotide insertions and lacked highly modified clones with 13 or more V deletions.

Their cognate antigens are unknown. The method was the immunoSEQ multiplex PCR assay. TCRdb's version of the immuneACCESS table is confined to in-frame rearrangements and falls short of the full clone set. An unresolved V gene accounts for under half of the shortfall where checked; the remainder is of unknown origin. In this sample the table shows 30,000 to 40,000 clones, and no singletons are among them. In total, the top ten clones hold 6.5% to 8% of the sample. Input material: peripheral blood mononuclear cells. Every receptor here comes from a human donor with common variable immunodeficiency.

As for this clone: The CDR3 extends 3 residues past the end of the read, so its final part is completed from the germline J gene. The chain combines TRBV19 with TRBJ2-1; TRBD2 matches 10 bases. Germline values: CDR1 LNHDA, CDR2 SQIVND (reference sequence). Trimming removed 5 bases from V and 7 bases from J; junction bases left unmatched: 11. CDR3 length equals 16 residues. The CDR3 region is CASSSGTAGGLNEQFF. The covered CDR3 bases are TGTGCCAGTAGTTCGGGGACAGCGGGAGGGTTGAATGAG.

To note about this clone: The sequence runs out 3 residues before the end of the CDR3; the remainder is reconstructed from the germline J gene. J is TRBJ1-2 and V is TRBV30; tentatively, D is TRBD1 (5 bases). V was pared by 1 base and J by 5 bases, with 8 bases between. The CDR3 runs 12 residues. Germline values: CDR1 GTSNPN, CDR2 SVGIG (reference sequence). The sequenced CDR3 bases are TGTGCCTGGAGTGGGGGCCTGTATGGC. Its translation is CAWSGGLYG. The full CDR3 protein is CAWSGGLYGYTF.

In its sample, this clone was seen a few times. The CDR3 DNA, read in part, is TGTGCCAGCAGCTTAAATGGTAGGGCCGGAGAGACC. It codes for CASSLNGRAGET. The CDR3 in full is CASSLNGRAGETQYF. The chain has TRBV7-3 and TRBJ2-5; unclear D gene. The read is 3 residues too short to cover the CDR3 end, so that end is filled in from the germline J gene. The CDR3 length is 15 residues. CDR1 and CDR2 (germline): SGHTA, FQGTGA. The ends were cut back, 1 base at V and 4 bases at J, with 13 bases in the middle.

CDR3: CASSLEGGGHTFREKLFF. CDR3 bases read: TGTGCCAGCAGCTTAGAAGGCGGGGGTCACACCTTCCGGGAAAAA. This chain uses TRBV7-6 with TRBJ1-4; D might be TRBD1 (5 bases). With the read ending 3 residues before the CDR3 end, the germline J gene is used to fill in that end. The CDR3 runs 18 residues. V lost 1 base and J 8 bases, leaving 23 bases between the germline ends. Germline-derived CDR1 and CDR2 are SGHVS and FNYEAQ. The full variable domain, its missing parts supplied by reference TRBV7-6 and TRBJ1-4, is GAGVSQSPRYKVTKRGQDVALRCDPISGHVSLYWYRQALGQGPEFLTYFNYEAQQDKSGLPNDRFSAERPEGSISTLTIQRTEQRDSAMYRCASSLEGGGHTFREKLFFGSGTQLSVL.

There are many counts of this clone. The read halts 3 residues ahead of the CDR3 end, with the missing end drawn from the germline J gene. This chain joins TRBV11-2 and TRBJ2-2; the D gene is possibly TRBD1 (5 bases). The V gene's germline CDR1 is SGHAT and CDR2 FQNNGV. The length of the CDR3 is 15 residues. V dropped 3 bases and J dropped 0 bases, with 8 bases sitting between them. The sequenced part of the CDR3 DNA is TGTGCCAGCAGCTTGGACAACACGAACACCGGGGAG. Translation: CASSLDNTNTGE. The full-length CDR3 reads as CASSLDNTNTGELFF. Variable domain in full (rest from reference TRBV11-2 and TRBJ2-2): EAGVAQSPRYKIIEKRQSVAFWCNPISGHATLYWYQQILGQGPKLLIQFQNNGVVDDSQLPKDRFSAERLKGVDSTLKIQPAKLEDSAVYLCASSLDNTNTGELFFGEGSRLTVL.

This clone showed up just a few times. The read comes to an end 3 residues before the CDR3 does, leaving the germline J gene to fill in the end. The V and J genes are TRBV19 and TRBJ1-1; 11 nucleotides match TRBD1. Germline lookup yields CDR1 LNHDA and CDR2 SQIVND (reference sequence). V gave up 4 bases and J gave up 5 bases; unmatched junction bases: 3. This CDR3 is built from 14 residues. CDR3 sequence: CASSTDRGQTEAFF. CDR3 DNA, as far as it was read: TGTGCCAGTAGTACGGACAGGGGGCAAACTGAA.

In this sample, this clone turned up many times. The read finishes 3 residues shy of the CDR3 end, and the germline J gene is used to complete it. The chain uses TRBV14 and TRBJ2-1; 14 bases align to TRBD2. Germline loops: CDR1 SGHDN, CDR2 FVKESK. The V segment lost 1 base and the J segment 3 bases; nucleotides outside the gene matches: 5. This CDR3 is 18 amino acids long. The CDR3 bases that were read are TGTGCCAGCAGCCAAGGTGCCGGGACTAGCGGGAGCTACAATGAG. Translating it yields CASSQGAGTSGSYNE. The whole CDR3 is CASSQGAGTSGSYNEQFF.

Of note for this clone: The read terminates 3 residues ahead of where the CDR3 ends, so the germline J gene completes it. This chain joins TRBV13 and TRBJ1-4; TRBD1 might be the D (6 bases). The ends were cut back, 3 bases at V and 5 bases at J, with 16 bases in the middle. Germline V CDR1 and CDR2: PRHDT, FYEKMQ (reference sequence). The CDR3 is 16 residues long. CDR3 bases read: TGTGCCAGCAGCTTCCGCAACAGGGCCCAAAATGAAAAA. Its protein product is CASSFRNRAQNEK. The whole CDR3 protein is CASSFRNRAQNEKLFF.

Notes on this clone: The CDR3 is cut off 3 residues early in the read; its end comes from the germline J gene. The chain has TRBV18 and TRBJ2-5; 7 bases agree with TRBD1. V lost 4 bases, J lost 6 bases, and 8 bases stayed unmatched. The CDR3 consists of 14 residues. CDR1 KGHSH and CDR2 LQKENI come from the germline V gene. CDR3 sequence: CASSQGAGNKTQYF. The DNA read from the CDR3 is TGTGCCAGCTCACAGGGGGCGGGCAATAAGACC. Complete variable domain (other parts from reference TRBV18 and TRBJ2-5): NAGVMQNPRHLVRRRGQEARLRCSPMKGHSHVYWYRQLPEEGLKFMVYLQKENIIDESGMPKERFSAEFPKEGPSILRIQQVVRGDSAAYFCASSQGAGNKTQYFGPGTRLLVL.

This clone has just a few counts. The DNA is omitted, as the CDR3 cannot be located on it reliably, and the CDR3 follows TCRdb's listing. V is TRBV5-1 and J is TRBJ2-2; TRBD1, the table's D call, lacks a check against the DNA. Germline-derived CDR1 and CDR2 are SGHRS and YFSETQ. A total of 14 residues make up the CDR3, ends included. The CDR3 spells CASSDGQYFGELFF.

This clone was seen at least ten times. CDR3 DNA, as far as it was read: TGCAGTGCTAGAGCGACAGGGCGGAATGCGGGTCGGGCTTCACCC. Amino acid sequence: CSARATGRNAGRASP. The entire CDR3 reads CSARATGRNAGRASPLHF. The chain links TRBV20-1 to TRBJ1-6, with TRBD1 matching 7 bases. Read data end 3 residues before the CDR3 end; the end is taken from the germline J gene. CDR3 size: 18 residues. Germline values: CDR1 DFQATT, CDR2 SNEGSKA (reference sequence). V shed 1 base and J 9 bases; nucleotides not matched to a gene: 18.

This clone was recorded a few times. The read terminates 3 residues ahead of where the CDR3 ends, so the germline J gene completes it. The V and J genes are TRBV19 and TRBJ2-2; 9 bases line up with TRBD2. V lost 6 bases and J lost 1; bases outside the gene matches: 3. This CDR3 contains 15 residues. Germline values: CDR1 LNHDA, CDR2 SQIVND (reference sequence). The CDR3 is CASRKLAGNTGELFF. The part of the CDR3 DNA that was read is TGTGCCAGTAGAAAACTAGCGGGGAACACCGGGGAG.

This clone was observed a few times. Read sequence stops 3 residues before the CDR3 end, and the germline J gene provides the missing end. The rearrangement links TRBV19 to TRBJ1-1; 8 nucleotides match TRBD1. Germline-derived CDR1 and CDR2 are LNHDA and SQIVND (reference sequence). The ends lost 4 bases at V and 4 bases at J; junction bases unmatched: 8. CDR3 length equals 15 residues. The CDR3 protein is CASSKRQGRGTEAFF. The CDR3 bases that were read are TGTGCCAGTAGTAAAAGACAGGGGAGGGGCACTGAA.

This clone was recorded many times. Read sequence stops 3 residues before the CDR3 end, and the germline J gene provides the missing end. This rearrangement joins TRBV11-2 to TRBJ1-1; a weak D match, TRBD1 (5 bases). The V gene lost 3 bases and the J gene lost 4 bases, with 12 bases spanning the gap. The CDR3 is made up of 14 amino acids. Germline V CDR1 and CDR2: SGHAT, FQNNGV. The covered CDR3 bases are TGTGCCAGCAGCTTTGACAGAATGGGCACTGAA. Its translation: CASSFDRMGTE. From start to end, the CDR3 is CASSFDRMGTEAFF.

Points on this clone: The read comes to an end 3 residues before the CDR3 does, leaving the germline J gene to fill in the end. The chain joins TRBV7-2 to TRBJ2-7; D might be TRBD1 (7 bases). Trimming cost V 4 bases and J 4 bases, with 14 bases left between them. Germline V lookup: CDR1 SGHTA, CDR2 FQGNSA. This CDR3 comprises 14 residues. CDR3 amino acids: CASSSTTGRYEQYF. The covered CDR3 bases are TGTGCCAGCAGCTCGACGACAGGGAGGTACGAG. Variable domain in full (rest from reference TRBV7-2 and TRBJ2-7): GAGVSQSPSNKVTEKGKDVELRCDPISGHTALYWYRQSLGQGLEFLIYFQGNSAPDKSGLPSDRFSAERTGGSVSTLTIQRTQQEDSAVYLCASSSTTGRYEQYFGPGTRLTVT.

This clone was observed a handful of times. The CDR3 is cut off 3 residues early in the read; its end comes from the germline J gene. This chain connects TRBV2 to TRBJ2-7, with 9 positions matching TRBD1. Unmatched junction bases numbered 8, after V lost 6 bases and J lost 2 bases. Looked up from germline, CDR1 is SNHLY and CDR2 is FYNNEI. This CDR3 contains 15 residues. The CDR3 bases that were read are TGTGCCAGCAGAGAAAGGGGACAGGGTACCTACGAG. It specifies CASRERGQGTYE. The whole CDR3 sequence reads CASRERGQGTYEQYF.

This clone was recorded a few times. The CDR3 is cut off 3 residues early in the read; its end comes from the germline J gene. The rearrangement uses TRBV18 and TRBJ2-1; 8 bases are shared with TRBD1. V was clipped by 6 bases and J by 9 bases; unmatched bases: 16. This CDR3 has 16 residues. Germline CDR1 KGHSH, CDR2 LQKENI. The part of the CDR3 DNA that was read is TGTGCCAGCTCCCGATCCCATTCGACAGGGGCCGGTGAG. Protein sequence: CASSRSHSTGAGE. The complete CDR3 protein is CASSRSHSTGAGEQFF.

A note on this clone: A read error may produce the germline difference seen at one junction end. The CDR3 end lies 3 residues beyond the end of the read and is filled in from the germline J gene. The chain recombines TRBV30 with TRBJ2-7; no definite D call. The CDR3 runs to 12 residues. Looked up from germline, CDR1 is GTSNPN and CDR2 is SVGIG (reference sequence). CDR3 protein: CAWSVQSFEQYF. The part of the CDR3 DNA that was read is TGTGCCTGGAGTGTCCAGTCCTTCGAG.

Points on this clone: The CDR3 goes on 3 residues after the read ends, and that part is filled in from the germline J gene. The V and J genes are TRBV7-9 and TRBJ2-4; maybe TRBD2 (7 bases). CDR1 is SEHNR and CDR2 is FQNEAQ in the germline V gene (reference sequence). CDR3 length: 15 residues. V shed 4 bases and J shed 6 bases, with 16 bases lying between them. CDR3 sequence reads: CASSSSGGAGNIQYF. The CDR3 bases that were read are TGTGCCAGCAGCTCCTCTGGGGGGGCAGGAAACATT.

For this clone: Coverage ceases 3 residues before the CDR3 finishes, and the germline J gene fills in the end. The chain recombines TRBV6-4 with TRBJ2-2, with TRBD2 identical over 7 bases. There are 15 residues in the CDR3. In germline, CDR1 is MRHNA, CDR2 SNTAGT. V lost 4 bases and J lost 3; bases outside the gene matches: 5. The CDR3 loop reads CASSVRDYYTGELFF. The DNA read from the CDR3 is TGTGCCAGCAGTGTCCGGGACTACTACACCGGGGAG.

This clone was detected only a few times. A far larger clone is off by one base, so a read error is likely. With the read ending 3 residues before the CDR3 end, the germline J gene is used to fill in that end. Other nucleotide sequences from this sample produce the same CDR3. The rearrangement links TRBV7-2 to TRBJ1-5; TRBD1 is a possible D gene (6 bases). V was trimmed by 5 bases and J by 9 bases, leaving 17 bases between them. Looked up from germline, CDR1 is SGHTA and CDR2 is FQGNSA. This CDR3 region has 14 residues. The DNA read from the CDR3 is TGTGCCAGCAGCCTCCCTGGGGCAGGGGCGCCC. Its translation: CASSLPGAGAP. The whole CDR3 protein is CASSLPGAGAPQHF.

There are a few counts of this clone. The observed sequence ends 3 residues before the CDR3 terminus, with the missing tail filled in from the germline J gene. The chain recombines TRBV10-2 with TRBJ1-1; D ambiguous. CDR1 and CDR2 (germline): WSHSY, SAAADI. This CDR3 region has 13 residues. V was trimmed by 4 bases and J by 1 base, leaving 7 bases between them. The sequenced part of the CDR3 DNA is TGCGCCAGCAGTGCTGCGGCGAACACTGAA. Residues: CASSAAANTE. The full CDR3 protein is CASSAAANTEAFF.

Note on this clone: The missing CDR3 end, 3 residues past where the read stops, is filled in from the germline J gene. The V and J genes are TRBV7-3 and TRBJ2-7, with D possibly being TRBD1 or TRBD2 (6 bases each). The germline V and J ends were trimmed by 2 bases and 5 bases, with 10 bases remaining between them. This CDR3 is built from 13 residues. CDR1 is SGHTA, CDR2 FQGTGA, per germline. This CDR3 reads CASSLDRRDEQYF. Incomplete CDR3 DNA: TGTGCCAGCAGCTTAGACAGGAGGGACGAG. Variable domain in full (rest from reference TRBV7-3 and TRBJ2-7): GAGVSQTPSNKVTEKGKYVELRCDPISGHTALYWYRQSLGQGPEFLIYFQGTGAADDSGLPNDRFFAVRPEGSVSTLKIQRTERGDSAVYLCASSLDRRDEQYFGPGTRLTVT.

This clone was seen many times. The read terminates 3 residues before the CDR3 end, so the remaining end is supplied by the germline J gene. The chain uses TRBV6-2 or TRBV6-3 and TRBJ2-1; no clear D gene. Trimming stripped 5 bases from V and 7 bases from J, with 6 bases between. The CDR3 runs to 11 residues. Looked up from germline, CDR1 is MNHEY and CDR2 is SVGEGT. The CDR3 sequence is CASSNPNEQFF. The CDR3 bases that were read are TGTGCCAGCAGTAATCCTAATGAG.

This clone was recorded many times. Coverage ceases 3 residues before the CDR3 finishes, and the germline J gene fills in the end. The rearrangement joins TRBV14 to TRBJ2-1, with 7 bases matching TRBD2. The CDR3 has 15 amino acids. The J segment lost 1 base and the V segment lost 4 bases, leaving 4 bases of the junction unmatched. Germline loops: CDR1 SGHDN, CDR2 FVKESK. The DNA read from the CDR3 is TGTGCCAGCAGCCCCTTAGCGGGTTCCTACAATGAG. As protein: CASSPLAGSYNE. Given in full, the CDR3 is CASSPLAGSYNEQFF.

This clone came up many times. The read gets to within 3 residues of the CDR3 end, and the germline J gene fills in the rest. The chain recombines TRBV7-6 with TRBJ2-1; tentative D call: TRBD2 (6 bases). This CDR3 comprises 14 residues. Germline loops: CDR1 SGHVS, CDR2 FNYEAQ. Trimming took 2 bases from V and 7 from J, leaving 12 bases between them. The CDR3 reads CASSLIEGRNEQFF. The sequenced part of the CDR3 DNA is TGTGCCAGCAGCTTAATCGAGGGGAGGAATGAG.

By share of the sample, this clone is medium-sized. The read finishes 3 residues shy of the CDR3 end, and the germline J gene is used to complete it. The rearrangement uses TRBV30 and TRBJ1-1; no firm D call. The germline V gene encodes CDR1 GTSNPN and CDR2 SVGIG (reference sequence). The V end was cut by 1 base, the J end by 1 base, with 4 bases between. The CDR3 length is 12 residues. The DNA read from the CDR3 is TGTGCCTGGAGTGAGGGGAACACTGAA. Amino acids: CAWSEGNTE. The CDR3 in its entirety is CAWSEGNTEAFF.

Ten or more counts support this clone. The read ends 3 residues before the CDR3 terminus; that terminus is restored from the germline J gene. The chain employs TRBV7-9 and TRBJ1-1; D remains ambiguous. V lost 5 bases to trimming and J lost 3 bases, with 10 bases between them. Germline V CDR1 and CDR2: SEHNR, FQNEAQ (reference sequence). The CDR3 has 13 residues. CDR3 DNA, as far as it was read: TGTGCCAGCAGCCTTACGTCGGACACTGAA. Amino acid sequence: CASSLTSDTE. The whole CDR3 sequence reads CASSLTSDTEAFF.

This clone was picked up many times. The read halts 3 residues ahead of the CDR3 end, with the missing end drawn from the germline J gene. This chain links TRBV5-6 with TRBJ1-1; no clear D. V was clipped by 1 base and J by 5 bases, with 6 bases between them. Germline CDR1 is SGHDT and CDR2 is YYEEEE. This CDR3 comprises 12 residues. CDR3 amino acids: CASSLTVTEAFF. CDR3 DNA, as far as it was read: TGTGCCAGCAGCTTGACTGTTACTGAA.